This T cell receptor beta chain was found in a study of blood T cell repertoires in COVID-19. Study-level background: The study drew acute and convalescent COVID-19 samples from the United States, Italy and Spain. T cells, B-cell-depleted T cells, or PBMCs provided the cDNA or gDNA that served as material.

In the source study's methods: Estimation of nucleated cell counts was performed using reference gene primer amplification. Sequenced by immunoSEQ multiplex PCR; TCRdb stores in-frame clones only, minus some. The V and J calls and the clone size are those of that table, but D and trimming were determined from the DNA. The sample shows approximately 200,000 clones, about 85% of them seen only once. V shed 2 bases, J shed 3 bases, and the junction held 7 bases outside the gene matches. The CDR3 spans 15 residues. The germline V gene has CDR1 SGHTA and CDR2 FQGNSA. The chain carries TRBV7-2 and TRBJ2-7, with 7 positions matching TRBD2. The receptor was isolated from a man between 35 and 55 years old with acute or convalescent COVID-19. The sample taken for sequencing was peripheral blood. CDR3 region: CASSLRPGGFYEQYF. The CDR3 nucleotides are TGTGCCAGCAGCTTAAGGCCCGGGGGGTTCTACGAGCAGTACTTC.